These 11 T cell receptor beta chains were all obtained from the same sample, sequenced in a study of PD-1 blockade in classical Hodgkin lymphoma. Repertoires were generated with immunoSEQ multiplex PCR, while TCRdb's copy carries only in-frame clones and drops some. The sample lists about 97,000 clones, roughly 88% occurring once. All the patients suffered relapse after autologous stem cell transplantation, and brentuximab vedotin exposure differed. Sequencing used peripheral blood mononuclear cells (PBMCs), obtained at baseline. The receptors stem from a human donor with classical Hodgkin lymphoma.

V gene TRBV27 combines with J gene TRBJ2-2; a weak D match, TRBD1 (6 bases). The germline V gene encodes CDR1 MNHEY and CDR2 SMNVEV (reference sequence). Trimming took 8 bases from V and 5 from J, leaving 15 bases between them. The CDR3 is made up of 14 amino acids. This CDR3 reads CASGRSQGTGELFF. The DNA of the CDR3 is TGTGCCAGCGGACGATCACAGGGTACCGGGGAGCTGTTTTTT.

V and J are TRBV4-2 and TRBJ2-5; 7 bases align to TRBD2. CDR3 length: 15 amino acids. CDR1 and CDR2 (germline): LGHNA, YNFKEQ. Germline trimming cut 5 bases from V and 5 bases from J; bases unmatched to any gene: 11. CDR3 residues: CASSMRAGEEETQYF. CDR3 coding DNA: TGTGCCAGCAGCATGAGGGCGGGGGAGGAGGAGACCCAGTACTTC.

The rearrangement uses TRBV7-8 and TRBJ2-1; TRBD2 agrees at 8 bases. Germline CDR1 is SGHVS and CDR2 is FQNEAQ. V was pared by 3 bases and J by 4 bases, with 8 bases of the junction left unmatched. The CDR3 is 16 amino acids. Here the CDR3 reads CASSLGRLAHYNEQFF. CDR3 DNA sequence: TGTGCCAGCAGCTTGGGGCGACTAGCGCATTACAATGAGCAGTTCTTC.

This chain links TRBV7-9 with TRBJ2-3, with D possibly being TRBD1 (6 bases). Looked up from germline, CDR1 is SEHNR and CDR2 is FQNEAQ (reference sequence). CDR3 length: 17 amino acids. Trimming left V 0 bases short and J 2 bases short, with 15 bases between. The CDR3 DNA reads TGTGCCAGCAGCTTAGCGGGCAGGACAGTAAACACAGATACGCAGTATTTT. Amino acids: CASSLAGRTVNTDTQYF.

J is TRBJ2-3 and V is TRBV27, with D hard to call. CDR1 is MNHEY, CDR2 SMNVEV, per germline (reference sequence). Trimming stripped 2 bases from V and 5 bases from J, with 5 bases between. The CDR3 is 12 amino acids. The CDR3 sequence: CASSLHGDTQYF. DNA of the CDR3: TGTGCCAGCAGTTTACATGGAGATACGCAGTATTTT.

V is TRBV7-9 and J is TRBJ2-5; D ambiguous. The CDR3 length is 13 residues. Germline assignment: CDR1 SEHNR and CDR2 FQNEAQ (reference sequence). V was shortened by 1 base and J by 4 bases, with 7 bases between the two germline ends. In nucleotides, the CDR3 is TGTGCCAGCAGCTTAGGGGGAACAGAGACCCAGTACTTC. Protein sequence: CASSLGGTETQYF.

Worth noting for this clone: A much bigger clone sits one base away, suggesting this may be a read error. The gene calls are TRBV2 and TRBJ1-1; unclear D gene. Looked up from germline, CDR1 is SNHLY and CDR2 is FYNNEI. The CDR3 runs to 11 residues. V was cut by 6 bases and J by 0 bases, with 2 bases left in between. The CDR3 reads CASRLNTEAFF. In DNA, the CDR3 is TGTGCCAGCAGACTGAACACTGAAGCTTTCTTT.

In DNA form, the CDR3 reads TGTGCCACCGCCGACAGGGGCTATGGCTACACCTTC. It specifies CATADRGYGYTF. This chain links TRBV15 with TRBJ1-2; 8 bases fit TRBD1. Germline assignment: CDR1 LNHNV and CDR2 YYDKDF (reference sequence). The CDR3 length is 12 residues. The J segment lost 4 bases and the V segment lost 8 bases, leaving 3 bases of the junction unmatched. Using reference TRBV15 and TRBJ1-2 for the parts outside the CDR3, the full variable domain is DAMVIQNPRYQVTQFGKPVTLSCSQTLNHNVMYWYQQKSSQAPKLLFHYYDKDFNNEADTPDNFQSRRPNTSFCFLDIRSPGLGDTAMYLCATADRGYGYTFGSGTRLTVV.

J is TRBJ2-4 and V is TRBV2, with D perhaps TRBD1 or TRBD2 (5 bases each). Germline values: CDR1 SNHLY, CDR2 FYNNEI. This CDR3 has 18 residues. Trimming removed 2 bases at V and 0 bases at J, with 17 bases between. DNA of the CDR3: TGTGCCAGCAGTGAAATAGGATTCGGGACCATAGCCAAAAACATTCAGTACTTC. As protein: CASSEIGFGTIAKNIQYF.

The chain combines TRBV7-2 with TRBJ2-7; D remains ambiguous. CDR3 length: 11 amino acids. With 5 bases removed from V and 3 bases from J, the gap between germline ends came to 5 bases. Germline CDR1 is SGHTA and CDR2 is FQGNSA. The CDR3 loop is CASSAYYEQYF. In DNA form, the CDR3 reads TGTGCCAGCAGCGCCTACTACGAGCAGTACTTC.

The chain couples TRBV5-1 to TRBJ1-4; 7 bases fit TRBD1. The CDR3 covers 15 residues. Germline lookup yields CDR1 SGHRS and CDR2 YFSETQ. After removal of 4 bases from V and 6 bases from J, the junction contained 9 bases not matched to a gene. CDR3 coding DNA: TGCGCCAGCAGCCCCGGTGGACAGGCCCATGAAAAACTGTTTTTT. It encodes CASSPGGQAHEKLFF. Looking up the rest from reference TRBV5-1 and TRBJ1-4 gives the full variable domain: KAGVTQTPRYLIKTRGQQVTLSCSPISGHRSVSWYQQTPGQGLQFLFEYFSETQRNKGNFPGRFSGRQFSNSRSEMNVSTLELGDSALYLCASSPGGQAHEKLFFGSGTQLSVL.